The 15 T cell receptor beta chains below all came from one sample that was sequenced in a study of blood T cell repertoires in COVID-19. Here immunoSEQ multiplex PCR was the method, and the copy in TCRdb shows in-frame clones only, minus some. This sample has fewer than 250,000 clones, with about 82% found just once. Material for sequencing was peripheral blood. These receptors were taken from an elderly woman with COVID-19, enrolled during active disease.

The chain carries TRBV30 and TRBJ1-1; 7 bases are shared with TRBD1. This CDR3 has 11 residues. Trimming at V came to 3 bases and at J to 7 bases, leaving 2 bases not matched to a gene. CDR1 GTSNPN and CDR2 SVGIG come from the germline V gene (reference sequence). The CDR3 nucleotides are TGTGCCTGGAGGACAGGGATTGAAGCTTTCTTT. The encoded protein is CAWRTGIEAFF.

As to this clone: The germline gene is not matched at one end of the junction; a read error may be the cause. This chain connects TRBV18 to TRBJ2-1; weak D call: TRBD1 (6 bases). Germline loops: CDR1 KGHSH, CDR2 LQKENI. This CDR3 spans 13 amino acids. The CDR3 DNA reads TGTGCCAGCTCACCAGGGGTGACAGGTCCTGGGGTCTTC. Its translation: CASSPGVTGPGVF.

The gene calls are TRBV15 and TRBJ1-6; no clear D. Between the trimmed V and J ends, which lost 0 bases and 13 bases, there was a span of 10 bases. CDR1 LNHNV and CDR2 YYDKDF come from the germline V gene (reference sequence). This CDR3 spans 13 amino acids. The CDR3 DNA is TGTGCCACCAGCAGAGATTTCATGCAGCCCCTCCACTTT. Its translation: CATSRDFMQPLHF.

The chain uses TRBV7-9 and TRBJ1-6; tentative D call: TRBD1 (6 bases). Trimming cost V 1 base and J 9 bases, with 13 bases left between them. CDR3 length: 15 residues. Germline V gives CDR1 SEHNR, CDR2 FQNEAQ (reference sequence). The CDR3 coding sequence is TGTGCCAGCAGCTTAGGCCACAGGGTTGGTTCACCCCTCCACTTT. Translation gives CASSLGHRVGSPLHF.

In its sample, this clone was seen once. For the CDR3, the DNA is TGCGCCAGCGGGGCTAGCGGGAATGAGCAGTTCTTC. Its protein product is CASGASGNEQFF. J is TRBJ2-1 and V is TRBV5-1; 8 bases map to TRBD2. This CDR3 region has 12 residues. From germline, CDR1 is SGHRS and CDR2 YFSETQ. J was trimmed by 7 bases and V by 7 bases; bases with no gene match: 4.

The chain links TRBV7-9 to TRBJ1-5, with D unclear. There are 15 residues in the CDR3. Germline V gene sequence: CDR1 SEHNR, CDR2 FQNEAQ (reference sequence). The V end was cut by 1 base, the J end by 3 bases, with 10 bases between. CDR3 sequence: CASSLGPGNNQPQHF. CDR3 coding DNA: TGTGCCAGCAGCTTAGGGCCCGGGAACAATCAGCCCCAGCATTTT.

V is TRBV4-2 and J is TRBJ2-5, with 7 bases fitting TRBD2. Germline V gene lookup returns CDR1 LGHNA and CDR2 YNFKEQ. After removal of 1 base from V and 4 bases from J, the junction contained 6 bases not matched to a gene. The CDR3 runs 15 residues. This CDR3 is CASSQVRSGAETQYF. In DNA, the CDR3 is TGTGCCAGCAGCCAAGTCAGGAGCGGGGCAGAGACCCAGTACTTC.

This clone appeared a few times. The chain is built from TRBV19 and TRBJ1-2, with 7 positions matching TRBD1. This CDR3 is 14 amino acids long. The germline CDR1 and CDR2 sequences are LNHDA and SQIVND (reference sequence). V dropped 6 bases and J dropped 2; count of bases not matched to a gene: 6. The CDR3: CASSPGQVNYGYTF. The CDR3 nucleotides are TGTGCCAGTAGCCCCGGACAGGTGAACTATGGCTACACCTTC. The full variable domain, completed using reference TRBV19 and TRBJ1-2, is DGGITQSPKYLFRKEGQNVTLSCEQNLNHDAMYWYRQDPGQGLRLIYYSQIVNDFQKGDIAEGYSVSREKKESFPLTVTSAQKNPTAFYLCASSPGQVNYGYTFGSGTRLTVV.

The CDR3 is CASRFSGTGGEQYF. CDR3 bases: TGTGCCAGCAGGTTCTCCGGGACAGGGGGGGAGCAGTACTTC. This rearrangement joins TRBV28 to TRBJ2-7; TRBD1 matches at 11 bases. Germline CDR1 and CDR2: MDHEN and SYDVKM. V gave up 6 bases and J gave up 7 bases; unmatched junction bases: 8. This CDR3 is built from 14 residues.

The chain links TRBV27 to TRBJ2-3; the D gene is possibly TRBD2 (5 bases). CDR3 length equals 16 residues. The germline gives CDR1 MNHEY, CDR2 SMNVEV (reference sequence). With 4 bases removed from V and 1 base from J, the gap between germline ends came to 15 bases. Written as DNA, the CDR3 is TGTGCCAGCAGTTCTCCCTCCGGGGTGGGCACAGATACGCAGTATTTT. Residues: CASSSPSGVGTDTQYF.

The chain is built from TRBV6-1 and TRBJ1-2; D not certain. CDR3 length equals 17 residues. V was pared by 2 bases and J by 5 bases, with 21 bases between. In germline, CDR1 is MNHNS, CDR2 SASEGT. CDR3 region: CASSESSGQSSGYGYTF. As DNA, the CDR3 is TGTGCCAGCAGTGAATCTAGTGGCCAGTCATCGGGATATGGCTACACCTTC.

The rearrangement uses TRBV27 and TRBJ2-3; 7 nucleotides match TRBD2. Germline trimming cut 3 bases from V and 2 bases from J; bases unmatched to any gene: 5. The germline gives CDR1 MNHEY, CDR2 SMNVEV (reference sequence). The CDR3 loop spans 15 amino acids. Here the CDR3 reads CASSLEGRVTDTQYF. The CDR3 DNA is TGTGCCAGCAGTTTGGAGGGGAGGGTCACAGATACGCAGTATTTT.

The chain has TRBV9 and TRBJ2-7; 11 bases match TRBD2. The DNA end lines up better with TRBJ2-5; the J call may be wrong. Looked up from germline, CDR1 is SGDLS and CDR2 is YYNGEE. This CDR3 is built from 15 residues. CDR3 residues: CASSDLAGGLETQYF. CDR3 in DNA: TGTGCCAGCAGCGACCTAGCGGGGGGCCTAGAGACCCAGTACTTC.

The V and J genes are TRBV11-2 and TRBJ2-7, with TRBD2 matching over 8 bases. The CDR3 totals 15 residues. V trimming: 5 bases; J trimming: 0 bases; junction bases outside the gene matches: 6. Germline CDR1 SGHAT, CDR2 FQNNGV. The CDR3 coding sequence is TGTGCCAGCAGCAGAAGCGGGGGTGCCTCCTACGAGCAGTACTTC. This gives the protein CASSRSGGASYEQYF. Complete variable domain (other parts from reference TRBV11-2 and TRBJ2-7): EAGVAQSPRYKIIEKRQSVAFWCNPISGHATLYWYQQILGQGPKLLIQFQNNGVVDDSQLPKDRFSAERLKGVDSTLKIQPAKLEDSAVYLCASSRSGGASYEQYFGPGTRLTVT.

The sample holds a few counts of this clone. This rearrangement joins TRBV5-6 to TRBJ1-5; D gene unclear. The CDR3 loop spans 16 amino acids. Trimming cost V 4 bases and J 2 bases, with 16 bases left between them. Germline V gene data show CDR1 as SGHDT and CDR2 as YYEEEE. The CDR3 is CASSPGRGVGNQPQHF. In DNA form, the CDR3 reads TGTGCCAGCAGCCCCGGGCGGGGTGTGGGCAATCAGCCCCAGCATTTT.